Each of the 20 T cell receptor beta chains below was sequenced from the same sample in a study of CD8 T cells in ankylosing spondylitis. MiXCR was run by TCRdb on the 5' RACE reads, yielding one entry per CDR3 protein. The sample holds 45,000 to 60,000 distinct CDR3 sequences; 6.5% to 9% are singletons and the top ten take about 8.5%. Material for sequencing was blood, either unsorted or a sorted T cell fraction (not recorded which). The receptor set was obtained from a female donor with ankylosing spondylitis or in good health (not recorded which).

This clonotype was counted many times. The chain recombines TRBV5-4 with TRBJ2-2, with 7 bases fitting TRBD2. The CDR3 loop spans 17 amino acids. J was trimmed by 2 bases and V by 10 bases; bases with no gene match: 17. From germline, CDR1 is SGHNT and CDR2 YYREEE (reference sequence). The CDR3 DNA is TGTGCCTCAGCATCACCAACTGGGAGGGGAAACACCGGGGAGCTGTTTTTT. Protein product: CASASPTGRGNTGELFF.

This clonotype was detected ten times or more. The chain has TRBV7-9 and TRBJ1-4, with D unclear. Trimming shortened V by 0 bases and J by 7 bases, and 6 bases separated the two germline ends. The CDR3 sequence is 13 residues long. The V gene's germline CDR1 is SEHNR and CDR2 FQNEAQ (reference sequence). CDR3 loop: CASSLAGSEKLFF. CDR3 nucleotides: TGTGCCAGCAGCTTAGCAGGGAGTGAAAAACTGTTTTTT. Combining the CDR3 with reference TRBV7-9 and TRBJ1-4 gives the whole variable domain DTGVSQNPRHKITKRGQNVTFRCDPISEHNRLYWYRQTLGQGPEFLTYFQNEAQLEKSRLLSDRFSAERPKGSFSTLEIQRTEQGDSAMYLCASSLAGSEKLFFGSGTQLSVL.

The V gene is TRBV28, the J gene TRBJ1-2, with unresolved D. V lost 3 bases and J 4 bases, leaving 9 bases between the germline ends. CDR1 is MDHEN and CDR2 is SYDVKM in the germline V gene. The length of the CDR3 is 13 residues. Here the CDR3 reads CASSFDVVYGYTF. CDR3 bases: TGTGCCAGCAGTTTCGACGTCGTCTATGGCTACACCTTC.

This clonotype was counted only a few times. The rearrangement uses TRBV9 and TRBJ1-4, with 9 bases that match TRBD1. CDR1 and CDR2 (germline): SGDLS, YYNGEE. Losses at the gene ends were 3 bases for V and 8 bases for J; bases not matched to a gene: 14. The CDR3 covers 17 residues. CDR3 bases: TGTGCCAGCAGCGAGGGACAGGGATGGTTGGTTGGAGAAAAACTGTTTTTT. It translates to CASSEGQGWLVGEKLFF.

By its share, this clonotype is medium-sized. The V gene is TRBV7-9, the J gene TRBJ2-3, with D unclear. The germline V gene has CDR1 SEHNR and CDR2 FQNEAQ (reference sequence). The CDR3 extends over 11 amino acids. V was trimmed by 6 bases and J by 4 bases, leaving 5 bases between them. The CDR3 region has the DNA TGTGCCAGCAGTTTATCAGATACGCAGTATTTT. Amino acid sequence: CASSLSDTQYF.

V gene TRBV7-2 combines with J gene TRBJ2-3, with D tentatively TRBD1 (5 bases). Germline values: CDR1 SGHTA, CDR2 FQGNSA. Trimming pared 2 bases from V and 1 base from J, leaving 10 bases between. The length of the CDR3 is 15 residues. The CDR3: CASSLQGPGTDTQYF. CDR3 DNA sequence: TGTGCCAGCAGCTTACAGGGTCCGGGCACAGATACGCAGTATTTT.

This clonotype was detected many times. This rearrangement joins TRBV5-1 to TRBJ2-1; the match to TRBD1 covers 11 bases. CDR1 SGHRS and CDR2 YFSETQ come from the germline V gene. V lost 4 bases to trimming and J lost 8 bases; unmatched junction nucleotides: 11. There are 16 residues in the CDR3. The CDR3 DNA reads TGCGCCAGCAGCAAACGGACAGGGGGCTTGATTGATGAGCAGTTCTTC. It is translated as CASSKRTGGLIDEQFF.

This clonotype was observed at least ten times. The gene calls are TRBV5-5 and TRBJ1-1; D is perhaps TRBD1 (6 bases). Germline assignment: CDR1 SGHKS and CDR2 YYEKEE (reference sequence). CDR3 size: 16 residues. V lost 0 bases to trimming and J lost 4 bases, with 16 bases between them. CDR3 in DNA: TGTGCCAGCAGCTTGGACGGTTGGGGGGCGGGCACTGAAGCTTTCTTT. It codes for CASSLDGWGAGTEAFF.

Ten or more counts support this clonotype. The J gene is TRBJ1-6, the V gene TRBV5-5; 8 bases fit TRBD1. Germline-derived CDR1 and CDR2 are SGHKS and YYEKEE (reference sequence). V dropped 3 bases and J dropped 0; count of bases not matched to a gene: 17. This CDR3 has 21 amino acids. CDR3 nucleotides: TGTGCCAGCAGCTCCGTTCTACCGGGACAGGTCTCGAGCTCCTATAATTCACCCCTCCACTTT. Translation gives CASSSVLPGQVSSSYNSPLHF.

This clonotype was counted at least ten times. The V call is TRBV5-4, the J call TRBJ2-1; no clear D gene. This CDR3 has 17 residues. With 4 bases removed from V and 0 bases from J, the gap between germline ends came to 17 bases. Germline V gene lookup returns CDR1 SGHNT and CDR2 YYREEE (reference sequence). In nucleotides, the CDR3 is TGTGCCAGCAGCCCCTACCCGAAGAGAAGCTCCTACAATGAGCAGTTCTTC. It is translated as CASSPYPKRSSYNEQFF. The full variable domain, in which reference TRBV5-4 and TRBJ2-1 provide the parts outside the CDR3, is ETGVTQSPTHLIKTRGQQVTLRCSSQSGHNTVSWYQQALGQGPQFIFQYYREEENGRGNFPPRFSGLQFPNYSSELNVNALELDDSALYLCASSPYPKRSSYNEQFFGPGTRLTVL.

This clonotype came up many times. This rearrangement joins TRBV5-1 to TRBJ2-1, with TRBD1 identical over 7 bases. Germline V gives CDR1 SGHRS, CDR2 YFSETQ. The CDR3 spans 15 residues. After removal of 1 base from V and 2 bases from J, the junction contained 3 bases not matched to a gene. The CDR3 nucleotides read TGCGCCAGCAGCTTGCAGGGGGAACCCTACAATGAGCAGTTCTTC. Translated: CASSLQGEPYNEQFF.

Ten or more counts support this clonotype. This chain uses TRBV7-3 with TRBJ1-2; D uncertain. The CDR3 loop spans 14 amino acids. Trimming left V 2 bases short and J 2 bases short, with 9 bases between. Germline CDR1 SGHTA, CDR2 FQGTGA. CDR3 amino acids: CASSLGEPNYGYTF. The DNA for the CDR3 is TGTGCCAGCAGCTTAGGTGAACCGAACTATGGCTACACCTTC.

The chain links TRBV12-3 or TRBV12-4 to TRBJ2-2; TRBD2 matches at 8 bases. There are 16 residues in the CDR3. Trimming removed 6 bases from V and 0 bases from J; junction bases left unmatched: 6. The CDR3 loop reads CASREPGGANTGELFF. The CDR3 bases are TGTGCCAGCAGAGAACCCGGGGGGGCGAACACCGGGGAGCTGTTTTTT.

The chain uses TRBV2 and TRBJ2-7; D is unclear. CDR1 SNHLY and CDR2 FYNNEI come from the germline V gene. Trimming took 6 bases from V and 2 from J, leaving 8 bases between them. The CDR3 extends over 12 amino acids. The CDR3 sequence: CASSAVPYEQYF. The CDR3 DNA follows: TGTGCCAGCAGCGCGGTCCCCTACGAGCAGTACTTC.

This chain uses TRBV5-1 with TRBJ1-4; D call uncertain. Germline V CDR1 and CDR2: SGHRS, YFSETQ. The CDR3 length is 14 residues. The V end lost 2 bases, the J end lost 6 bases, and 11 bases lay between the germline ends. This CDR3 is CASSFLGRDEKLFF. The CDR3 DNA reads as TGCGCCAGCAGCTTTCTGGGGAGGGATGAAAAACTGTTTTTT.

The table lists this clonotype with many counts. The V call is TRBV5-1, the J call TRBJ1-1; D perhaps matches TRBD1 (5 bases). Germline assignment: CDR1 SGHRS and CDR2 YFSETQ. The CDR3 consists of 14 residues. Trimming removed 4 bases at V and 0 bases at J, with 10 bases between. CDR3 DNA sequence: TGCGCCAGCAGCCCGGGACGGATGAACACTGAAGCTTTCTTT. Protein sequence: CASSPGRMNTEAFF. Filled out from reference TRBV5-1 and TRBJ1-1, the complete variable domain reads KAGVTQTPRYLIKTRGQQVTLSCSPISGHRSVSWYQQTPGQGLQFLFEYFSETQRNKGNFPGRFSGRQFSNSRSEMNVSTLELGDSALYLCASSPGRMNTEAFFGQGTRLTVV.

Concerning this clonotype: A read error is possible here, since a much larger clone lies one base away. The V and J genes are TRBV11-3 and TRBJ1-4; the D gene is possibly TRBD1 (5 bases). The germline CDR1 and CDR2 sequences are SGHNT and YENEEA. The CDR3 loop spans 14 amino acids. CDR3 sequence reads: CAGSPGREREKLFF. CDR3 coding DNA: TGTGCCGGCAGCCCAGGCAGGGAGAGAGAAAAACTGTTTTTT.

CDR3 in DNA: TGTGCCAGCAGCAGAAGACAGGGCCCGAACACCGGGGAGCTGTTTTTT. It is translated as CASSRRQGPNTGELFF. V is TRBV7-3 and J is TRBJ2-2, with 7 bases that match TRBD1. This CDR3 comprises 16 residues. Germline V CDR1 and CDR2: SGHTA, FQGTGA. J gave up 0 bases and V 5 bases, and 6 bases lay outside the gene matches.

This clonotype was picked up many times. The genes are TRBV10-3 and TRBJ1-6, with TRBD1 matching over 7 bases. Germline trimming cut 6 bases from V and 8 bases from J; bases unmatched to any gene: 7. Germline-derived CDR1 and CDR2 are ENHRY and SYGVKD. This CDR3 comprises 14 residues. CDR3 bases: TGTGCCATCAGCGTTCAGGGGGGCGATTCACCCCTCCACTTT. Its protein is CAISVQGGDSPLHF.

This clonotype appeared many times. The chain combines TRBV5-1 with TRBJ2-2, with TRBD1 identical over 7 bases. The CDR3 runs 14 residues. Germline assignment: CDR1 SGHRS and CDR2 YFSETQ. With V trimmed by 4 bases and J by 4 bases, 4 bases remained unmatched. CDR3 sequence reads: CASSLGQATGELFF. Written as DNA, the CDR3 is TGCGCCAGCAGCCTTGGACAGGCCACCGGGGAGCTGTTTTTT.